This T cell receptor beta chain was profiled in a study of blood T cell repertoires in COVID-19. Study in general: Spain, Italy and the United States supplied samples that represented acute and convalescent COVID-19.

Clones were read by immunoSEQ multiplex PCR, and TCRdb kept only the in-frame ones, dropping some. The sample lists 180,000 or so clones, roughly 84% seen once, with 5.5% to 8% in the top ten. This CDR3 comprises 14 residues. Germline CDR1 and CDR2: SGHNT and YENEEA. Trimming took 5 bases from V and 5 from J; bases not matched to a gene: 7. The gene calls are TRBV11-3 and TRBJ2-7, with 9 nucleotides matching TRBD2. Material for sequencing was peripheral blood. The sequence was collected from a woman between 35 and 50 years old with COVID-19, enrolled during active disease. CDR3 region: CASSPRTSVNEQYF. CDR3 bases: TGTGCCAGCAGCCCTCGGACTAGCGTGAACGAGCAGTACTTC.